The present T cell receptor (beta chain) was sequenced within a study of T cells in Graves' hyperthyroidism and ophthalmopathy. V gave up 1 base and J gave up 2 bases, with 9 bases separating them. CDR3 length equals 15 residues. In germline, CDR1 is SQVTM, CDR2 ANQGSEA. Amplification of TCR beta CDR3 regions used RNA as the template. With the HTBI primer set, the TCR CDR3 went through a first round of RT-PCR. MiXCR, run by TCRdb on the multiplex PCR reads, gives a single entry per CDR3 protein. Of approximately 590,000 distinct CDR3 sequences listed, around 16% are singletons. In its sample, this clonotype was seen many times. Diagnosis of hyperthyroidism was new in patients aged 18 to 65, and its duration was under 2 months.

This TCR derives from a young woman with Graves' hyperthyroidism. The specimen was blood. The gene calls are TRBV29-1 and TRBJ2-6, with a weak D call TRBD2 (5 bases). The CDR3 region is CSVEVEGTGANVLTF. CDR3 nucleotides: TGCAGCGTTGAAGTCGAGGGCACTGGGGCCAACGTCCTGACTTTC.